A selection of T cell receptor beta chains follows, all from one sample in a study of blood T cell repertoires in COVID-19. The protocol was immunoSEQ multiplex PCR, while the TCRdb copy is restricted to in-frame clones and leaves out a portion. The table lists hundreds of thousands of clones, approximately 80% of them singletons. Source material: peripheral blood. Receptor source: a woman in her fifties or sixties with acute or convalescent COVID-19. The CDR3 runs from the conserved cysteine through the conserved F or W. Clone sizes are given selectively: once, few, many, or a class where the clone is expanded.

V: TRBV10-3
length: 13
size: NA
CDR3: CATSGGVSYEQYF

V: TRBV27
length: 16
size: NA
CDR3: CASKPQGGVSTGELFF

V: TRBV7-2
length: 17
size: NA
CDR3: CASSLHGTTGGEAEAFF

V: TRBV6-5
length: 13
size: NA
CDR3: CASSSGDWGGYTF

V: TRBV9
length: 15
size: NA
CDR3: CASSVATSGADTQYF

V: TRBV6-6
length: 14
size: NA
CDR3: CASRPGGRTYEQYF

V: TRBV9
length: 14
size: NA
CDR3: CASSTGHLNTEAFF

V: TRBV19
length: 16
size: NA
CDR3: CASSQLGTGLQETQYF

V: TRBV28
length: 12
size: NA
CDR3: CASSLQAYEQYF

V: TRBV7-2
length: 13
size: NA
CDR3: CASSLGTSDEQYF

V: TRBV25-1
length: 16
size: NA
CDR3: CASKRAGPANTGELFF

V: TRBV6-5
length: 14
size: NA
CDR3: CASRTGGSAQPQHF

V: TRBV28
length: 12
size: NA
CDR3: CASDLNQGLRYF

V: TRBV6-2/TRBV6-3
length: 15
size: NA
CDR3: CASSSTGVMNSPLHF

V: TRBV19
length: 16
size: few
CDR3: CASSPRRAGGHNEQFF

V: TRBV7-9
length: 16
size: NA
CDR3: CASRPEVGQGYNEQFF

V: TRBV7-7
length: 15
size: NA
CDR3: CASSPGTGYQETQYF

V: TRBV6-1
length: 15
size: NA
CDR3: CASSEASNSPDTQYF

V: TRBV5-1
length: 14
size: NA
CDR3: CASSLGTGFYEQYF

V: TRBV7-9
length: 14
size: NA
CDR3: CASSLYGRANEQYF

V: TRBV19
length: 18
size: NA
CDR3: CASRVLGGQSTSTDTQYF

V: TRBV29-1
length: 14
size: NA
CDR3: CSVQRGTGVETQYF

V: TRBV5-5
length: 15
size: NA
CDR3: CASSLERRGDYGYTF

V: TRBV11-2
length: 16
size: NA
CDR3: CASSLATSGVYNEQFF

V: TRBV19
length: 14
size: NA
CDR3: CASSTLRDSNEQYF

V: TRBV19
length: 15
size: NA
CDR3: CASSIEGTGGQPQHF

V: TRBV28
length: 13
size: NA
CDR3: CASSLGGGGEQFF

V: TRBV21-1
length: 17
size: NA
CDR3: CASSRTRRRKLVTEAFF

V: TRBV5-1
length: 12
size: NA
CDR3: CASSLGQETQYF

V: TRBV28
length: 11
size: once
CDR3: CASSRNTEAFF

V: TRBV29-1
length: 13
size: NA
CDR3: CSVGTRSSEKLFF

V: TRBV6-5
length: 14
size: NA
CDR3: CASSPSIPSYGYTF

V: TRBV4-2
length: 14
size: NA
CDR3: CASSPGQKNTEAFF

V: TRBV5-1
length: 13
size: NA
CDR3: CASTTGMREKLFF

V: TRBV3-1/TRBV3-2
length: 15
size: NA
CDR3: CASSRASGRSNVLTF

V: TRBV2
length: 16
size: NA
CDR3: CASRDRVESYNSPLHF

V: TRBV6-5
length: 14
size: NA
CDR3: CASSYGHSGNTIYF